This T cell receptor beta chain was profiled in a study of shared clonotypes between healthy human individuals. Study-level information: A couple of female and a few male donors aged 18 to 49 were enrolled.

The germline gives CDR1 MNHEY, CDR2 SMNVEV (reference sequence). This CDR3 is built from 17 residues. V dropped 4 bases and J dropped 1; count of bases not matched to a gene: 10. Regarding the study as a whole: Shared clonotypes: 4.5% to 6.5% naive CD4, around 3.5% naive CD8, 2.3% memory CD4, under 0.5% memory CD8.

Each subset's genomic DNA was split evenly across several immunoSEQ plates. Method: immunoSEQ multiplex PCR; TCRdb's copy keeps in-frame clones and lacks some. This sample yields approximately 640,000 clones, of which roughly 88% are seen a single time; 34% belongs to the top ten. Healthy adults negative for HIV, lacking recent acute infections or vaccinations, served as donors. As concerns this clone: The antigen is not known.

The chain joins TRBV27 to TRBJ1-3; TRBD1 agrees at 7 bases. The sample taken for sequencing was memory CD8+ T cells from PBMCs. Regarding subset: CD45RO+ cells pooled with CCR7-negative TemRA cells. The sequence derives from a man aged 18-30 years in good health. Some clones in this sample may be carry-over from other donors' samples. CDR3 in DNA: TGTGCCAGCAGTTCGACAGGGTTTAGTAGTTCTGGAAACACCATATATTTT. Its translation is CASSSTGFSSSGNTIYF.